The 4 T cell receptor beta chains given below trace back to one sample, sequenced in a study of identical twins listed by TCRdb under 2016. The method was 5' RACE. These reads were obtained on an Illumina HiSeq 2000. TCRdb passed the public sequencing reads through fastp at Q25 and MiXCR, retaining productive beta sequences. Duplicate CDR3 protein sequences are folded into a single record with the most common DNA and genes. The sample table holds 1,800,000 or so distinct CDR3 sequences, of which under 35% were seen once. The ten largest clones take up about 0.27% of the sample. Material for sequencing was cord blood. The source of these receptors is a newborn girl in good health.

The CDR3 DNA sequence: TGTGCCAGCAGCGTTGTTTGGGCTGACGAGCAGTACTTC. Translated: CASSVVWADEQYF. The V and J genes are TRBV9 and TRBJ2-7; D remains ambiguous. Trimming took 2 bases from V and 5 from J, leaving 11 bases between them. The CDR3 runs 13 residues. In germline, CDR1 is SGDLS, CDR2 YYNGEE.

The chain employs TRBV12-3 or TRBV12-4 and TRBJ1-4; unclear D gene. The CDR3 totals 16 residues. Trimming took off 6 bases at V and 9 bases at J, with 23 bases between the two ends. The DNA for the CDR3 is TGTGCCAGCAGCCATTACCCGTTGTCAGCATTCCAAAAACTGTTTTTT. This codes for CASSHYPLSAFQKLFF.

This clonotype showed up just a few times. V gene TRBV29-1 combines with J gene TRBJ1-1, with a tentative D call TRBD1 (5 bases). V was shortened by 5 bases and J by 2 bases, with 15 bases between the two germline ends. The CDR3 is 14 amino acids. Germline V lookup: CDR1 SQVTM, CDR2 ANQGSEA. The chain's CDR3 is CSVKRWGSNTEAFF. For the CDR3, the DNA is TGCAGCGTTAAGCGCTGGGGCAGTAACACTGAAGCTTTCTTT.

The chain has TRBV5-1 and TRBJ2-7; no clear D gene. V lost 4 bases, J lost 6 bases, and 14 bases lay in between. The CDR3 consists of 13 residues. Germline V gene data show CDR1 as SGHRS and CDR2 as YFSETQ. CDR3: CASSRTPSAEQYF. The CDR3 bases are TGCGCCAGCAGCCGGACCCCTTCGGCCGAGCAGTACTTC.